Only a few counts were recorded for the clone carrying this TCR beta chain. These data originate in a study of blood T cell repertoires in COVID-19. Assay: immunoSEQ multiplex PCR; the TCRdb copy retains only in-frame clones and omits some. This table holds roughly 160,000 clones, about four fifths found once. The CDR3 consists of 17 residues. Germline lookup yields CDR1 MNHNY and CDR2 SVGAGI (reference sequence). V lost 5 bases to trimming and J lost 0 bases, with 17 bases between them. The sequenced sample consisted of peripheral blood. This sequence originates from a man in his 70s with active or convalescent COVID-19. The chain has TRBV6-6 and TRBJ2-1; weak D call: TRBD1 (6 bases). The CDR3 bases are TGTGCCAGCAGTCGTCATGGGGGCGGTAGCTCCTACAATGAGCAGTTCTTC. This encodes CASSRHGGGSSYNEQFF.